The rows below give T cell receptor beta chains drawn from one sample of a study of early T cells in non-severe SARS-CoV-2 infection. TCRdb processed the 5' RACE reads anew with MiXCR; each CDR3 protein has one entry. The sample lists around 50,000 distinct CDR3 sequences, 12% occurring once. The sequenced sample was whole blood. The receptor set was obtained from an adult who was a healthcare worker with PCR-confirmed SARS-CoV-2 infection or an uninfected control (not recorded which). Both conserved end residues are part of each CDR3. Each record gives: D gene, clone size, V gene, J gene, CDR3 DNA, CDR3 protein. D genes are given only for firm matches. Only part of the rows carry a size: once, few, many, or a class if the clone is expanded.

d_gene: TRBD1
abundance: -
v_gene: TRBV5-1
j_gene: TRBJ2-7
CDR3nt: TGCGCCAGCAGCTGGGACAGGGATTACGAGCAGTACTTC
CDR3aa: CASSWDRDYEQYF

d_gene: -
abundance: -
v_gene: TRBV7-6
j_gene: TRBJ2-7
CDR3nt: TGTGCCAGCAGCAGGGGGGACGGGACTCTATACGAGCAGTACTTC
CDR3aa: CASSRGDGTLYEQYF

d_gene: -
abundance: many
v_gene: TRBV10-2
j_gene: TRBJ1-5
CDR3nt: TGCGCCAGCAGCCCTAGGGGGTCCAATCAGCCCCAGCATTTT
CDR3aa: CASSPRGSNQPQHF

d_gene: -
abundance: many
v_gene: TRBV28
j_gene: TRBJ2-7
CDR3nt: TGTGCCAGCAGTTTGGTCGGAGCCTACGAGCAGTACTTC
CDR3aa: CASSLVGAYEQYF

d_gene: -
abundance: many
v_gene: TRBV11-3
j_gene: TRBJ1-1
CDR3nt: TGTGCCAGCTCCCCGGGAGTGAACACTGAAGCTTTCTTT
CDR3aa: CASSPGVNTEAFF

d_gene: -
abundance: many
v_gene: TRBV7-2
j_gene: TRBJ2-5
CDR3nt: TGTGCCAGCGGCCCCTACTACGGGGCGGAGACCCAGTACTTC
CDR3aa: CASGPYYGAETQYF

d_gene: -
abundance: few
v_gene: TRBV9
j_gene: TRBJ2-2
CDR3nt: TGTGCCAGCAGCGCGACCGGGATCTCGGCGACCGGGGAGCTGTTTTTT
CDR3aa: CASSATGISATGELFF

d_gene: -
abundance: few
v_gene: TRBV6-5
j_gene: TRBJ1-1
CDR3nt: TGTGCCAGCAGTTACTCGAACCCGTTCACTGAAGCTTTCTTT
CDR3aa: CASSYSNPFTEAFF

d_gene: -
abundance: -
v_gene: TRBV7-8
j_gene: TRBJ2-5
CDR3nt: TGTGCCAGCAGCTACGTCAGGGGTGTTTTGTACCAAGAGACCCAGTACTTC
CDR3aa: CASSYVRGVLYQETQYF

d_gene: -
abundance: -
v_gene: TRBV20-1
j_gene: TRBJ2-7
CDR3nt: TGCAGTGCTAGAGCCTCAGGGGCGGAGCGGACCTACGAGCAGTACTTC
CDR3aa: CSARASGAERTYEQYF

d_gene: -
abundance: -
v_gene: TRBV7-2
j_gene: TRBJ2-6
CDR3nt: TGTGCCAGCAGCACCCCCTTGGATTTCACTTCCTCTGGGGCCAACGTCCTGACTTTC
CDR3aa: CASSTPLDFTSSGANVLTF

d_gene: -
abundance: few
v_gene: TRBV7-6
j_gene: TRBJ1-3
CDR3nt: TGTGCCAGCAGCTTAGCGCAGGGGCCTTTCTCCGCCCAAGACACCATATATTTT
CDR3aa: CASSLAQGPFSAQDTIYF

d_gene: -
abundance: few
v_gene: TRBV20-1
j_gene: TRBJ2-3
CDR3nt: TGCAGTGCTAGAGAAGGGGCAGCTAGCACAGATACGCAGTATTTT
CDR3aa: CSAREGAASTDTQYF

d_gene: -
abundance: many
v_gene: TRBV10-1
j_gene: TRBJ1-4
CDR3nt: TGCGCCAGCAGTGAGTCCAGGGAAAAACTGTTTTTT
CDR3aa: CASSESREKLFF

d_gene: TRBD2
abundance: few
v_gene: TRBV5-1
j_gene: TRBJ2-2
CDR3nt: TGCGCCAGCAGCTTGGCCCCGGGACTAGCACCCACGAACACCGGGGAGCTGTTTTTT
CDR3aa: CASSLAPGLAPTNTGELFF

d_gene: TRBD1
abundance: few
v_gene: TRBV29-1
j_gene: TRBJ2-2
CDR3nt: TGCAGCGTCAAAGCCCCGGGACAGGGGACCGGGGAGCTGTTTTTT
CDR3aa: CSVKAPGQGTGELFF

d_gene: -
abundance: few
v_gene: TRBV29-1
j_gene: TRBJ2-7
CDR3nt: TGCAGCGCTCGGAGTACAGAACGCTCCTACGAGCAGTACTTC
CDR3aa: CSARSTERSYEQYF

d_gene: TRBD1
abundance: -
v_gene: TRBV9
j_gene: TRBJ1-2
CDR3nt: TGTGCCAGCAGCGAGACAGGGGGCGATACTGGCTATGGCTACACCTTC
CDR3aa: CASSETGGDTGYGYTF

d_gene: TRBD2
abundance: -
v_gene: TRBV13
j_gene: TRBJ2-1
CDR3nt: TGTGCCAGCAGTGGACTAGCGGGAGGTCTGAATGAGCAGTTCTTC
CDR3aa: CASSGLAGGLNEQFF

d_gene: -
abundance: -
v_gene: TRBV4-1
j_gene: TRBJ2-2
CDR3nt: TGCGCCAGCAGCCATGGGGAGGACAACACCGGGGAGCTGTTTTTT
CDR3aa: CASSHGEDNTGELFF

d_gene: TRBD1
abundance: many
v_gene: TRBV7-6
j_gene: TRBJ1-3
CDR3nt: TGTGCCAGCAGCTTGAAGGGACAGGAACGCTCTGGAAACACCATATATTTT
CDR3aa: CASSLKGQERSGNTIYF

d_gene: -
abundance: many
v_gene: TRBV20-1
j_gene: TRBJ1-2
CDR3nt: TGCAGTGCTAGAGATCCACAGGGCCCCTTGGATGGCTACACCTTC
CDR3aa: CSARDPQGPLDGYTF

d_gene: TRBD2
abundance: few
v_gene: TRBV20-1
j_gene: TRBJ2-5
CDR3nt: TGCAGTGCTGGGGGACTAGCGGGAGGAGAGACCCAGTACTTC
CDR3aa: CSAGGLAGGETQYF

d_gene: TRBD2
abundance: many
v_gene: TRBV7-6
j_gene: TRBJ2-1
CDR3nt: TGTGCCAGCAGCTTAGCTTCACCGGGAGGTTACAATGAGCAGTTCTTC
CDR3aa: CASSLASPGGYNEQFF

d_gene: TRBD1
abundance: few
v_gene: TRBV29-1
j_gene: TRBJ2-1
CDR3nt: TGCAGCGTCCCGGGACAGCTCTACAATGAGCAGTTCTTC
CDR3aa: CSVPGQLYNEQFF

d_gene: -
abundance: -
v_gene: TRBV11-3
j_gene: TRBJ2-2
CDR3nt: TGTGCCAGCAGCTTAGATCTGATAGGGCGGAGGACCGGGGAGCTGTTTTTT
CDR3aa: CASSLDLIGRRTGELFF

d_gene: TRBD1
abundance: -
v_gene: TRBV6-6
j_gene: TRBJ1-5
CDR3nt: TGTGCCAGCACCCGAGACAGGGGTGGCAATCAGCCCCAGCATTTT
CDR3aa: CASTRDRGGNQPQHF

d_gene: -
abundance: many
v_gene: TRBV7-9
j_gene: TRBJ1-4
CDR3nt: TGTGCCAGCACCCCGGCCGGTCCTTCAAATGAAAAACTGTTTTTT
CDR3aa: CASTPAGPSNEKLFF

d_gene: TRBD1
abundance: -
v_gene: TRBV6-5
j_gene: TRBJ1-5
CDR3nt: TGTGCCAGCAGTGACCGGGACAGGGGGTTAAATCAGCCCCAGCATTTT
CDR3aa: CASSDRDRGLNQPQHF

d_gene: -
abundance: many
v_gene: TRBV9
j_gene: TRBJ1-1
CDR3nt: TGTGCCAGCAGCGTAGATATGGGGGGCACTGAAGCTTTCTTT
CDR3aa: CASSVDMGGTEAFF

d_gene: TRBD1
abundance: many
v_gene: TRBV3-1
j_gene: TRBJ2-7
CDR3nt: TGTGCCAGCAGCCAAGACCGTGGGACAGCCTACGAGCAGTACTTC
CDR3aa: CASSQDRGTAYEQYF

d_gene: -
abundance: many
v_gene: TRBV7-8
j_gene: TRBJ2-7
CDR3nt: TGTGCCAGCAGCTTAGTCCGAGTCCCCTACGAGCAGTACTTC
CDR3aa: CASSLVRVPYEQYF

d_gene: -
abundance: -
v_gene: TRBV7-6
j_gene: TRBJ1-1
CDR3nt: TGTGCCAGCAGCCCCGTTAGGAACACTGAAGCTTTCTTT
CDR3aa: CASSPVRNTEAFF

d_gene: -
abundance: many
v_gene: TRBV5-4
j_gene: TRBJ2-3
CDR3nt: TGTGCCAGCAGCTTGACGACAGGACGGGCTTCAGATACGCAGTATTTT
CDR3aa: CASSLTTGRASDTQYF

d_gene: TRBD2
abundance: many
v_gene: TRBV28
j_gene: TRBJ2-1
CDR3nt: TGTGCCAGCAGAGGGAGGGCGCGTAATGTTGAGCAGTTCTTC
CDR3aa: CASRGRARNVEQFF

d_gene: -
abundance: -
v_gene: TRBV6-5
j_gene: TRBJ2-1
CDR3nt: TGTGCCAGCAGTTACTCCCTTAACAATGAGCAGTTCTTC
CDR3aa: CASSYSLNNEQFF

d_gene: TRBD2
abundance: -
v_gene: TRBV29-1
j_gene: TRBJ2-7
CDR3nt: TGCAGCGTTAGCGGGGGGCTCCACTACGAGCAGTACTTC
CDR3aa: CSVSGGLHYEQYF

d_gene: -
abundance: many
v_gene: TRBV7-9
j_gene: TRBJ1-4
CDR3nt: TGTGCCAGCAGCACCGCAGGGCCCGCGGATGAAAAACTGTTTTTT
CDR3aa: CASSTAGPADEKLFF

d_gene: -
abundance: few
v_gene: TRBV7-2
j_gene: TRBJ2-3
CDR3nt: TGTGCCAGCAGCTTAGTACCAGCGGTGGCAGATACGCAGTATTTT
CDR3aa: CASSLVPAVADTQYF

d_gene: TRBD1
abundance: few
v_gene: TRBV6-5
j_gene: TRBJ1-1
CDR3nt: TGTGCCAGCAGTTACGGCACAGGGGGGATGAACACTGAAGCTTTCTTT
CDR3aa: CASSYGTGGMNTEAFF

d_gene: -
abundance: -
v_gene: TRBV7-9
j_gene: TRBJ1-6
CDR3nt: TGTGCCAGCAGGGCGGGAATTGGGAATTCACCCCTCCACTTT
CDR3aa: CASRAGIGNSPLHF

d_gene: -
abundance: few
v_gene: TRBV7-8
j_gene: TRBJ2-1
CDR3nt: TGTGCCAGCAGCCCATACGGGTTAAATGAGCAGTTCTTC
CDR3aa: CASSPYGLNEQFF

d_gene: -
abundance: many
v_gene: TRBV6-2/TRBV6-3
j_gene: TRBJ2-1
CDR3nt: TGTGCCAGCAGTTGGTACGGGCTTGAGCAGTTCTTC
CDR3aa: CASSWYGLEQFF

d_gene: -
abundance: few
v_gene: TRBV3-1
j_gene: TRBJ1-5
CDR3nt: TGTGCCAGCAGCCAAGAACACTATAGCAATCAGCCCCAGCATTTT
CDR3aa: CASSQEHYSNQPQHF

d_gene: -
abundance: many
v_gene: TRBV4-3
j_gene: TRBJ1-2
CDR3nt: TGCGCCAGCAGCCAAGATAGGCAACAGGAGTTTACCTATGGCTACACCTTC
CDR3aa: CASSQDRQQEFTYGYTF

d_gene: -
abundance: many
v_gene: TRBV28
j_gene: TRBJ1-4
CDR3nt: TGTGCCAGCAGTTCCCGTAATGAAAAACTGTTTTTT
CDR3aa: CASSSRNEKLFF

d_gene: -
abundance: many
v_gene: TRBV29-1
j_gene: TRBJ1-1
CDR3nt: TGCAGCGCTCAGAACACTGAAGCTTTCTTT
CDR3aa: CSAQNTEAFF

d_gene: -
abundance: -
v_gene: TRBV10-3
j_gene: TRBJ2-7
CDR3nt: TGTGCCATCAGTGGGCAGGGCTACGAGCAGTACTTC
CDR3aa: CAISGQGYEQYF

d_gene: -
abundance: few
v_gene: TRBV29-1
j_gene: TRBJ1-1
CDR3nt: TGCAGCGTTGCCGGGTCCAACACTGAAGCTTTCTTT
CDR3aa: CSVAGSNTEAFF

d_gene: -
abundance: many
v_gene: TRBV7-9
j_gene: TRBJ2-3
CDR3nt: TGTGCCAGCAGCTTCGACACCCGCACAGATACGCAGTATTTT
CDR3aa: CASSFDTRTDTQYF